A selection of T cell receptor beta chains follows, all from one sample in a study of cytomegalovirus exposure and HLA in healthy donors. TCRdb's copy holds only in-frame clones and misses some; the assay was immunoSEQ multiplex PCR. The sample gives 150,000 to 200,000 clones, roughly 77% of which show up once; 1.6% is in the top ten. Sequenced input: PBMCs. The receptor source for this set is a woman aged 45-59 years in good health and CMV-seronegative. CDR3s include the opening cysteine and the closing phenylalanine or tryptophan. Each record gives: V gene, J gene, CDR3 protein.

v_call: TRBV19
j_call: TRBJ1-5
cdr3_aa: CASSIGGRKSNQPQHF

v_call: TRBV28
j_call: TRBJ1-5
cdr3_aa: CASSLSQGFGSIDQPQHF

v_call: TRBV11-3
j_call: TRBJ2-2
cdr3_aa: CASSFFSGHSTGELFF

v_call: TRBV29-1
j_call: TRBJ2-7
cdr3_aa: CSVSTAPGTGSEQYF

v_call: TRBV6-5
j_call: TRBJ1-2
cdr3_aa: CASTRDNFNYGYTF

v_call: TRBV27
j_call: TRBJ2-7
cdr3_aa: CASAQGTGYEQYF

v_call: TRBV7-9
j_call: TRBJ1-2
cdr3_aa: CASSLGGGQGSNGYTF

v_call: TRBV7-8
j_call: TRBJ1-1
cdr3_aa: CASSSHRGRSEAFF

v_call: TRBV15
j_call: TRBJ2-3
cdr3_aa: CATSWGPAADTQYF

v_call: TRBV7-8
j_call: TRBJ1-1
cdr3_aa: CASTRSRHSRVMNTEAFF